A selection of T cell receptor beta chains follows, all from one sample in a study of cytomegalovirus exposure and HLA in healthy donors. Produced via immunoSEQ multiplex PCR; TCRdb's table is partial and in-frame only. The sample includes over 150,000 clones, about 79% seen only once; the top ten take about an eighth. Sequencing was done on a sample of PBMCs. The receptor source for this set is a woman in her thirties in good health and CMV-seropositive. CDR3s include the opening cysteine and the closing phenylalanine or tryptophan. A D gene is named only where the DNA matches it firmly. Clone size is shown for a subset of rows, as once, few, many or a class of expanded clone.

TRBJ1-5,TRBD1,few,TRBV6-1,CASEGQVNQPQHF,TGTGCCAGTGAAGGACAGGTGAACCAGCCCCAGCATTTT
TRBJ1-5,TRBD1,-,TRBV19,CASSQGTGHNQPQHF,TGTGCCAGTAGCCAGGGGACAGGGCATAATCAGCCCCAGCATTTT
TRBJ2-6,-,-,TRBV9,CASTRSGSGANVLTF,TGTGCCAGCACCCGGAGCGGCTCTGGGGCCAACGTCCTGACTTTC
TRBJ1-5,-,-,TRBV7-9,CASSSTRQGGNQPQHF,TGTGCCAGCAGCTCTACCCGCCAGGGTGGCAATCAGCCCCAGCATTTT
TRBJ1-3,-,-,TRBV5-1,CASSFDSMGNTIYF,TGCGCCAGCAGCTTTGACTCCATGGGAAACACCATATATTTT
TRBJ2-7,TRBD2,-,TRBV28,CASSLLGGLADPTREYF,TGTGCCAGCAGTTTATTGGGGGGACTAGCGGACCCTACGAGGGAGTACTTC
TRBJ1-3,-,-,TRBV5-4,CASSQTGGSGNTIYF,TGTGCCAGCAGCCAAACGGGGGGCTCTGGAAACACCATATATTTT
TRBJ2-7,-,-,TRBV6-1,CASRKSREWNYEQYF,TGTGCCAGCAGAAAGTCCCGGGAGTGGAACTACGAGCAGTACTTC
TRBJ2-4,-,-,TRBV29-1,CSVALSDIQYF,TGCAGCGTGGCCCTTAGCGACATTCAGTACTTC
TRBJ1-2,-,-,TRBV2,CASSDRYGYTF,TGTGCCAGCAGTGACAGATATGGCTACACCTTC
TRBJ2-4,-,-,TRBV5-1,CASSLAGQPLNIQYF,TGCGCCAGCAGCTTGGCGGGACAACCTCTGAACATTCAGTACTTC
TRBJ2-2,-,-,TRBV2,CASRKLQTGELFF,TGTGCCAGCAGGAAGTTACAAACCGGGGAGCTGTTTTTT
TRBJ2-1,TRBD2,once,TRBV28,CASSSWGGSSNNEQFF,TGTGCCAGCAGTTCCTGGGGGGGTTCGTCCAACAATGAGCAGTTCTTC
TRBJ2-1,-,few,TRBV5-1,CASSLAGVLEQFF,TGCGCCAGCAGCTTGGCCGGGGTCCTTGAGCAGTTCTTC
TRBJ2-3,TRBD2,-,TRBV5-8,CASSLGRENTDTQYF,TGTGCCAGCAGCTTGGGGCGGGAGAACACAGATACGCAGTATTTT
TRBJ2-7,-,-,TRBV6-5,CASGWRGYEQYF,TGTGCCAGCGGCTGGCGGGGCTACGAGCAGTACTTC
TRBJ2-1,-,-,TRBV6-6,CASSSGSVDEQFF,TGTGCCAGCAGTTCCGGGTCCGTGGATGAGCAGTTCTTC
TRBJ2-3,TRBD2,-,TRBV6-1,CASLEAGSTDTQYF,TGTGCCAGTTTAGAAGCGGGGAGCACAGATACGCAGTATTTT
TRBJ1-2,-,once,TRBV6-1,CASRSGAREGYTF,TGTGCCAGCAGAAGCGGGGCCCGAGAAGGCTACACCTTC
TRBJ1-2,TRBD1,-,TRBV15,CATSRAWDRGYGYTF,TGTGCCACCAGCAGAGCCTGGGACAGAGGCTATGGCTACACCTTC
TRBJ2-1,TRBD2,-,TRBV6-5,CASTRGSNNEQFF,TGTGCCAGCACGCGCGGGAGTAACAATGAGCAGTTCTTC
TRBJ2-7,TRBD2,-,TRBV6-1,CASSPGLAGHEQYF,TGTGCCAGCAGTCCGGGACTAGCGGGGCACGAGCAGTACTTC
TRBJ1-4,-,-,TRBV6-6,CASSRLGQINEKLFF,TGTGCCAGCAGTAGGCTCGGACAGATTAATGAAAAACTGTTTTTT
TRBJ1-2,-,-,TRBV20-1,CSAKWSGYTF,TGCAGTGCTAAATGGAGTGGCTACACCTTC
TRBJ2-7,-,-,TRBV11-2,CASSFVGGRTAYEQYF,TGTGCCAGCAGCTTTGTAGGTGGCAGGACAGCCTACGAGCAGTACTTC
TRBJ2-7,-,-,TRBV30,CAWSVEPGSYEQYF,TGTGCCTGGAGTGTAGAGCCTGGCTCCTACGAGCAGTACTTC
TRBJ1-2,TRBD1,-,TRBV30,CAWSADRNYGYTF,TGTGCCTGGAGTGCGGACAGGAACTATGGCTACACCTTC
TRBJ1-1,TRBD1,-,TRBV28,CASSLGDRGTEAFF,TGTGCCAGCAGTTTGGGGGACAGGGGGACTGAAGCTTTCTTT
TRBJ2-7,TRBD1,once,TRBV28,CASRETGDGNEQYF,TGTGCCAGCAGAGAGACAGGGGATGGGAACGAGCAGTACTTC
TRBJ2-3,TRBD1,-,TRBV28,CASSSGTGADTDTQYF,TGTGCCAGCAGCTCCGGGACAGGGGCCGACACAGATACGCAGTATTTT
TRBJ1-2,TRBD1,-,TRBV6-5,CASFQGGNGYTF,TGTGCCAGTTTTCAGGGGGGTAATGGCTACACCTTC
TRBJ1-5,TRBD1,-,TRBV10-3,CAIKGQGSNQPQHF,TGTGCCATCAAAGGACAGGGGAGCAATCAGCCCCAGCATTTT
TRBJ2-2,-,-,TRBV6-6,CASFRGSGTGELFF,TGTGCCAGCTTTCGGGGGAGTGGCACCGGGGAGCTGTTTTTT
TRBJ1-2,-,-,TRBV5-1,CASSLAANYGYTF,TGCGCCAGCAGCTTGGCGGCTAACTATGGCTACACCTTC
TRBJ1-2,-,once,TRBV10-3,CAIRGGNYGYTF,TGTGCCATCAGGGGAGGGAACTATGGCTACACCTTC